Following are 23 T cell receptor beta chains from one sample sequenced in a study of blood T cells in healthy people across ages. A sample-barcoded 5' primer and a J-beta primer mix were used in a second PCR of roughly 7 to 11 cycles. TCRdb processed the 5' RACE reads anew with MiXCR; each CDR3 protein has one entry. This sample has hundreds of thousands of distinct CDR3 sequences, with more than 50% found just once. Sequencing input: blood. The receptor set was obtained from a man in his forties in good health.

The chain recombines TRBV4-2 with TRBJ1-5; 7 bases agree with TRBD1. CDR1 and CDR2 (germline): LGHNA, YNFKEQ. Trimming removed 4 bases from V and 0 bases from J; junction bases left unmatched: 9. The length of the CDR3 is 17 residues. The CDR3 region has the DNA TGTGCCAGCAGCCCCCGGTTCGGGACAGATAGCAATCAGCCCCAGCATTTT. Residues: CASSPRFGTDSNQPQHF.

The table lists this clonotype with a few counts. The genes are TRBV7-9 and TRBJ2-6; 13 nucleotides agree with TRBD2. J lost 3 bases, V lost 8 bases, and 10 bases had no gene match. Germline CDR1 reads SEHNR; CDR2 reads FQNEAQ (reference sequence). The CDR3 has 18 amino acids. CDR3 nucleotide sequence: TGTGCCAGCGGTGGCGGACTAGCGGGAGTAAGTGGGGCCAACGTCCTGACTTTC. It yields the protein CASGGGLAGVSGANVLTF.

The chain uses TRBV29-1 and TRBJ1-1, with D maybe TRBD1 (5 bases). There are 13 residues in the CDR3. Between the trimmed V and J ends, which lost 3 bases and 7 bases, there was a span of 15 bases. Germline V gives CDR1 SQVTM, CDR2 ANQGSEA. The CDR3 DNA follows: TGCAGCGTTGAGGGGGGTTCGCGAAATGAAGCTTTCTTT. Its protein product is CSVEGGSRNEAFF.

The chain has TRBV27 and TRBJ2-1; TRBD1 matches at 10 bases. The CDR3 has 14 amino acids. The V and J ends lost 5 bases and 7 bases, in that order; junction bases with no gene match: 5. Per germline, CDR1 MNHEY and CDR2 SMNVEV (reference sequence). Here the CDR3 reads CASSRGQGTNEQFF. CDR3 DNA sequence: TGTGCCAGCAGTCGGGGACAGGGGACGAATGAGCAGTTCTTC.

Points on this clonotype: It may be a read error: a sequence one base away is much more abundant. The V and J genes are TRBV29-1 and TRBJ2-1; TRBD1 might be the D (6 bases). The DNA end lines up better with TRBJ2-7; the J call may be wrong. Looked up from germline, CDR1 is SQVTM and CDR2 is ANQGSEA. The CDR3 sequence is 14 residues long. The CDR3 loop is CSVVKTGSYNEQYF. The CDR3 DNA reads as TGCAGCGTGGTGAAGACAGGCTCCTACAATGAGCAGTACTTC.

The genes are TRBV7-9 and TRBJ2-3, with D perhaps TRBD1 (5 bases). The CDR3 loop spans 15 amino acids. V was clipped by 7 bases and J by 3 bases, with 17 bases between them. Germline V gives CDR1 SEHNR, CDR2 FQNEAQ (reference sequence). CDR3 region: CASTQGAGKTDTQYF. In DNA, the CDR3 is TGTGCCAGCACCCAAGGGGCAGGGAAAACAGATACGCAGTATTTT. The variable domain in full, completed from reference TRBV7-9 and TRBJ2-3, reads DTGVSQNPRHKITKRGQNVTFRCDPISEHNRLYWYRQTLGQGPEFLTYFQNEAQLEKSRLLSDRFSAERPKGSFSTLEIQRTEQGDSAMYLCASTQGAGKTDTQYFGPGTRLTVL.

The chain is built from TRBV20-1 and TRBJ2-3, with 12 bases fitting TRBD1. With 3 bases clipped from V and 8 bases from J, the junction kept 3 bases outside the gene matches. This CDR3 region has 13 residues. Germline V gives CDR1 DFQATT, CDR2 SNEGSKA (reference sequence). CDR3 coding DNA: TGCAGTGCTAGGGGGACAGGGGGCCCTACGCAGTATTTT. Translating it yields CSARGTGGPTQYF.

The V gene is TRBV5-1, the J gene TRBJ2-5; D remains ambiguous. The DNA end is more similar to TRBJ2-7, so the J call may be wrong. The CDR3 extends over 14 amino acids. CDR1 is SGHRS, CDR2 YFSETQ, per germline. The CDR3 nucleotides read TGCGCCATCAGAACAGTTCCCGAAGCCTACGAGCAGTACTTC. This codes for CAIRTVPEAYEQYF.

In DNA, the CDR3 is TGTGCCAGCAGCGCCGAACAGGGGGGTAACTATGGCTACACCTTC. The encoded protein is CASSAEQGGNYGYTF. This chain joins TRBV9 and TRBJ1-2, with 8 bases lining up with TRBD1. V lost 3 bases to trimming and J lost 1 base; unmatched junction nucleotides: 5. In germline, CDR1 is SGDLS, CDR2 YYNGEE. The CDR3 spans 15 residues.

As concerns this clonotype: One end of the junction does not line up with germline, which may come from a read error. The rearrangement links TRBV7-9 to TRBJ2-6; 7 bases are a match to TRBD2. Germline CDR1 SEHNR, CDR2 FQNEAQ (reference sequence). The CDR3 totals 16 residues. The CDR3: CASTLWGGNGANVLTF. The CDR3 nucleotides read TGTGCCAGCACCTTATGGGGGGGAAATGGGGCCAACGTCCTGACTTTC.

The gene calls are TRBV7-2 and TRBJ1-3; possible D gene TRBD1, 5 bases. The V gene's germline CDR1 is SGHTA and CDR2 FQGNSA. This CDR3 has 14 amino acids. V gave up 5 bases and J gave up 4 bases, with 12 bases separating them. The CDR3 coding sequence is TGTGCCAGCAGCCCAGGGACCGAGGGAAACACCATATATTTT. It codes for CASSPGTEGNTIYF. Drawing the rest from reference TRBV7-2 and TRBJ1-3, the complete variable domain is GAGVSQSPSNKVTEKGKDVELRCDPISGHTALYWYRQSLGQGLEFLIYFQGNSAPDKSGLPSDRFSAERTGGSVSTLTIQRTQQEDSAVYLCASSPGTEGNTIYFGEGSWLTVV.

This clonotype was found many times. As DNA, the CDR3 is TGTGCCAGCAGCCCTAGGACAGGGGGAAAGTACTTC. Amino acid sequence: CASSPRTGGKYF. V usage is TRBV7-9 and J usage is TRBJ2-5; 10 bases align to TRBD1. Germline assignment: CDR1 SEHNR and CDR2 FQNEAQ (reference sequence). V shed 5 bases, J shed 12 bases, and the junction held 6 bases outside the gene matches. The CDR3 runs 12 residues.

This chain uses TRBV20-1 with TRBJ2-3, with D perhaps matching TRBD2 (6 bases). Germline V gene sequence: CDR1 DFQATT, CDR2 SNEGSKA (reference sequence). V was cut by 6 bases and J by 0 bases, with 22 bases left in between. The CDR3 is made up of 17 amino acids. CDR3 DNA sequence: TGCAGTGCGATCACAAGAGCCAAGGCGGGGAGCACAGATACGCAGTATTTT. Translating it yields CSAITRAKAGSTDTQYF.

This clonotype has just one count. The chain links TRBV4-2 to TRBJ2-2; D gene uncertain. The CDR3 extends over 16 amino acids. V dropped 4 bases and J dropped 2 bases, with 14 bases sitting between them. CDR1 and CDR2 (germline): LGHNA, YNFKEQ. The CDR3 sequence is CASSPPQRLNTGELFF. The DNA for the CDR3 is TGTGCCAGCAGCCCACCCCAGCGACTTAACACCGGGGAGCTGTTTTTT.

V is TRBV2 and J is TRBJ1-6; D gene ambiguous. Germline values: CDR1 SNHLY, CDR2 FYNNEI. The CDR3 is made up of 13 amino acids. The germline V and J ends were trimmed by 6 bases and 9 bases, with 12 bases remaining between them. The CDR3 bases are TGTGCCAGCAGACCCCCTTCAGGTTCACCCCTCCACTTT. It specifies CASRPPSGSPLHF.

V is TRBV5-1 and J is TRBJ2-3, with 9 nucleotides matching TRBD2. Germline V gene sequence: CDR1 SGHRS, CDR2 YFSETQ. Unmatched junction bases numbered 4, after V lost 0 bases and J lost 2 bases. This CDR3 is 16 amino acids long. CDR3 sequence reads: CASSLEASGTTDTQYF. The CDR3 bases are TGCGCCAGCAGCTTGGAAGCTAGCGGGACCACAGATACGCAGTATTTT.

This clonotype was seen only a few times. The chain uses TRBV20-1 and TRBJ2-5; D gene unclear. The V end was cut by 5 bases, the J end by 5 bases, with 9 bases between. The CDR3 runs 11 residues. Germline lookup yields CDR1 DFQATT and CDR2 SNEGSKA (reference sequence). In DNA, the CDR3 is TGCAGTGCTTACTTACCGGAGACCCAGTACTTC. Amino acid sequence: CSAYLPETQYF.

This clonotype occurred a few times. The genes are TRBV6-1 and TRBJ2-2; possibly TRBD1 for D (6 bases). This CDR3 region has 17 residues. The germline V gene encodes CDR1 MNHNS and CDR2 SASEGT. The ends were cut back, 6 bases at V and 6 bases at J, with 23 bases in the middle. The CDR3 sequence: CASSRPILTGSSGELFF. In nucleotides, the CDR3 is TGTGCCAGCAGCCGACCTATTTTAACAGGGTCGTCCGGGGAGCTGTTTTTT.

This clonotype appeared a single time. V usage is TRBV6-1 and J usage is TRBJ2-7; D possibly corresponds to TRBD1 (6 bases). This CDR3 contains 13 residues. V was pared by 6 bases and J by 3 bases, with 12 bases between. Per the germline V gene, CDR1 is MNHNS and CDR2 is SASEGT. CDR3 amino acids: CASSIEQGYEQYF. In DNA, the CDR3 is TGTGCCAGCAGCATAGAACAGGGCTACGAGCAGTACTTC.

This clonotype has a handful of counts. The CDR3 region is CSAGLAGGNKNIQYF. DNA for the CDR3: TGCAGTGCCGGACTAGCGGGGGGAAATAAAAACATTCAGTACTTC. The rearrangement uses TRBV20-1 and TRBJ2-4, with TRBD2 matching 14 bases. The V gene's germline CDR1 is DFQATT and CDR2 SNEGSKA (reference sequence). This CDR3 contains 15 residues. Germline trimming cut 6 bases from V and 4 bases from J; bases unmatched to any gene: 5.

This sequence joins TRBV5-1 and TRBJ1-2; 9 bases map to TRBD1. The germline V gene encodes CDR1 SGHRS and CDR2 YFSETQ. The CDR3 consists of 20 residues. V lost 2 bases and J lost 4; bases outside the gene matches: 21. CDR3 loop: CASSLLRAMTGGSSVYGYTF. The CDR3 DNA follows: TGCGCCAGCAGCTTACTGAGGGCGATGACAGGGGGATCTAGTGTCTATGGCTACACCTTC.

As concerns this clonotype: At one end, the junction sequence differs from germline, possibly due to a read error. J is TRBJ2-7 and V is TRBV20-1, with 7 bases identical to TRBD1. Per the germline V gene, CDR1 is DFQATT and CDR2 is SNEGSKA (reference sequence). The CDR3 is made up of 13 amino acids. CDR3 protein: CSAMTGLSYEQYF. In nucleotides, the CDR3 is TGCAGCGCTATGACAGGGCTGTCCTACGAGCAGTACTTC.

The V call is TRBV5-1, the J call TRBJ2-1; D is uncertain. Trimming removed 0 bases at V and 8 bases at J, with 15 bases between. CDR1 is SGHRS, CDR2 YFSETQ, per germline. The CDR3 totals 15 residues. This chain's CDR3 is CASSLGPESHYEQFF. CDR3 DNA sequence: TGCGCCAGCAGCTTGGGGCCGGAGTCGCACTATGAGCAGTTCTTC.